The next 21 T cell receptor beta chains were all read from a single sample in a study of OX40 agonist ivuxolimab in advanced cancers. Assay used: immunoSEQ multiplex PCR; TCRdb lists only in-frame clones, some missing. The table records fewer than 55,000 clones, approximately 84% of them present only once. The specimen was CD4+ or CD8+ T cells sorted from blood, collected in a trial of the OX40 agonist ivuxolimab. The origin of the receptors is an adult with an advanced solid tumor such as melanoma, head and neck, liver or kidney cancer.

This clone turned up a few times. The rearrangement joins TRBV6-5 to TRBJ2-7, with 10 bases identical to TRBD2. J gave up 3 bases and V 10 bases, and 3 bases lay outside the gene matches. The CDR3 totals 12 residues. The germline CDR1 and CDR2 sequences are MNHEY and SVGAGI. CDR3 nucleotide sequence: TGTGCCACCCGGACTAGCGGCTACGAGCAGTACTTC. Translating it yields CATRTSGYEQYF.

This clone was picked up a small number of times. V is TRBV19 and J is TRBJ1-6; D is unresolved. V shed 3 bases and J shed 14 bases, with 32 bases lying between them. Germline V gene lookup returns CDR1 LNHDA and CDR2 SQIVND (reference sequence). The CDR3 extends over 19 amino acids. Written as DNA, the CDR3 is TGTGCCAGTAGTATCATTAGATCCCCACTATTGACGACCAGTTTATCCCTCCACTTT. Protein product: CASSIIRSPLLTTSLSLHF.

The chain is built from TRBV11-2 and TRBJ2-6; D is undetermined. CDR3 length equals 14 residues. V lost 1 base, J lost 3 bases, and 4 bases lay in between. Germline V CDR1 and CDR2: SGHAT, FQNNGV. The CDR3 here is CASSLARGANVLTF. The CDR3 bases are TGTGCCAGCAGCTTAGCCCGTGGGGCCAACGTCCTGACTTTC. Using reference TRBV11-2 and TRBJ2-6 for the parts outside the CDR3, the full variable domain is EAGVAQSPRYKIIEKRQSVAFWCNPISGHATLYWYQQILGQGPKLLIQFQNNGVVDDSQLPKDRFSAERLKGVDSTLKIQPAKLEDSAVYLCASSLARGANVLTFGAGSRLTVL.

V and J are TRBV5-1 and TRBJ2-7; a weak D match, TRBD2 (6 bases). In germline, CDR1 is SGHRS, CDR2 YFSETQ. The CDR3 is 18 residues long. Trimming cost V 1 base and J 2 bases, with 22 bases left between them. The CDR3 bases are TGCGCCAGCAGCTTGAGTAGCGGAGGCCTTGCTAACCCCTACGAGCAGTACTTC. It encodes CASSLSSGGLANPYEQYF.

The DNA of the CDR3 is TGCGCCAGCAGCTTGGGGGGACTAGGTACCCACGAGCAGTACTTC. As protein: CASSLGGLGTHEQYF. This chain connects TRBV5-1 to TRBJ2-7; TRBD2 aligns across 8 bases. The V segment lost 0 bases and the J segment 5 bases; nucleotides outside the gene matches: 7. CDR3 size: 15 residues. Germline V gives CDR1 SGHRS, CDR2 YFSETQ.

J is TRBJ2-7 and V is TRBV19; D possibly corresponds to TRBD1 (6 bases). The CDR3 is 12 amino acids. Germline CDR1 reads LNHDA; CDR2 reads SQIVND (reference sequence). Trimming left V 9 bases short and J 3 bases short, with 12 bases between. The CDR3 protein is CASGTSRYEQYF. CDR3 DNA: TGTGCCAGCGGGACATCCCGCTACGAGCAGTACTTC.

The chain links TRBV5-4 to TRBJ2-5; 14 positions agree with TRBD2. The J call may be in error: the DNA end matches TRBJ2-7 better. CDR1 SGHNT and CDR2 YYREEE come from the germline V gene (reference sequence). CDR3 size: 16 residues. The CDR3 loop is CASRTGLAGEDYEQYF. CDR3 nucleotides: TGTGCCAGCAGGACGGGACTAGCGGGAGAAGACTACGAGCAGTACTTC.

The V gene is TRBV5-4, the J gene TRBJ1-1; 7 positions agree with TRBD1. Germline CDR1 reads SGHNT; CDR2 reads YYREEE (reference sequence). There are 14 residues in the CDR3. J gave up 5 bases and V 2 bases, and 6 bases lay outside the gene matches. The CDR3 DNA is TGTGCCAGCAGCTTTAGACAGGGTAGGACTGAAGCTTTCTTT. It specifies CASSFRQGRTEAFF.

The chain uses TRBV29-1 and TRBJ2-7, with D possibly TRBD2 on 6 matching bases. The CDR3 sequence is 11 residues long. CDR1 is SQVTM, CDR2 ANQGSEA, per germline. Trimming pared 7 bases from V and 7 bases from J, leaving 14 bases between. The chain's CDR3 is CSGGTPREQYF. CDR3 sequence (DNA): TGCAGCGGCGGGACTCCGAGGGAGCAGTACTTC.

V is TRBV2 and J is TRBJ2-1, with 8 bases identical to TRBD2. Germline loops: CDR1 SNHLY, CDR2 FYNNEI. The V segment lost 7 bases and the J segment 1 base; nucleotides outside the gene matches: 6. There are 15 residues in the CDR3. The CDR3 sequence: CASKTSAYSYNEQFF. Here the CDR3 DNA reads TGTGCCAGCAAGACTAGCGCTTATTCCTACAATGAGCAGTTCTTC.

CDR3 sequence (DNA): TGTGCCAGCAGCTTACCGGGACTAAATTCACCCCTCCACTTT. Translating gives CASSLPGLNSPLHF. The chain is built from TRBV11-2 and TRBJ1-6, with D possibly matching TRBD1 (5 bases). There are 14 residues in the CDR3. Trimming stripped 2 bases from V and 7 bases from J, with 9 bases between. Germline-derived CDR1 and CDR2 are SGHAT and FQNNGV.

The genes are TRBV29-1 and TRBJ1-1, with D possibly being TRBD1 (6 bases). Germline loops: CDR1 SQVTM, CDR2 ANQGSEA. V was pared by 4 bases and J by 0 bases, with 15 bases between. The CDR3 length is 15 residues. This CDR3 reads CSVGGLTGLNTEAFF. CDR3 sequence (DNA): TGCAGCGTTGGGGGACTGACAGGATTGAACACTGAAGCTTTCTTT.

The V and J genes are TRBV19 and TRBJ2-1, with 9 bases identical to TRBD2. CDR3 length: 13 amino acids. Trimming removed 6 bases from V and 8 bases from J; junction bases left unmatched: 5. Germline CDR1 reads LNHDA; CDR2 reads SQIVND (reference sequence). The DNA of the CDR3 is TGTGCCAGTAGCAGCGGGGGGTGGGATGAGCAGTTCTTC. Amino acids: CASSSGGWDEQFF.

The CDR3 protein is CASSLGTVRTEAFF. The CDR3 DNA follows: TGTGCCAGCAGCCTCGGGACAGTGAGGACTGAAGCTTTCTTT. The J gene is TRBJ1-1, the V gene TRBV6-5, with TRBD1 matching 7 bases. CDR1 is MNHEY and CDR2 is SVGAGI in the germline V gene. There are 14 residues in the CDR3. Unmatched junction bases numbered 9, after V lost 6 bases and J lost 5 bases.

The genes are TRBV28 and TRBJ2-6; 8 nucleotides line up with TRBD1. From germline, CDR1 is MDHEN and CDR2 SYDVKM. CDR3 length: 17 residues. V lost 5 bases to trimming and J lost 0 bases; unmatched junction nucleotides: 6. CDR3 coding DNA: TGTGCCAGCAGTACCCCAGGGGGCGTCTCTGGGGCCAACGTCCTGACTTTC. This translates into CASSTPGGVSGANVLTF.

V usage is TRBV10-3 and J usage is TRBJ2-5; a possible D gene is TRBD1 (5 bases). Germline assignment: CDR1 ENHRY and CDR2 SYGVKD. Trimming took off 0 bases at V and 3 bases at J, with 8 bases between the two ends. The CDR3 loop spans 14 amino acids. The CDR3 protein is CAISESLTEETQYF. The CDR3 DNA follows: TGTGCCATCAGTGAGTCGTTGACAGAAGAGACCCAGTACTTC.

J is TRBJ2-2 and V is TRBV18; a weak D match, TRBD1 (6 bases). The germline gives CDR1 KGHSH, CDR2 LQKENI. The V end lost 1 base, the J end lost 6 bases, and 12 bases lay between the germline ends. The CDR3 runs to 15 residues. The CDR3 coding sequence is TGTGCCAGCTCACCACAGTACAGGGCCTCCGGGGAGCTGTTTTTT. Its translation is CASSPQYRASGELFF.

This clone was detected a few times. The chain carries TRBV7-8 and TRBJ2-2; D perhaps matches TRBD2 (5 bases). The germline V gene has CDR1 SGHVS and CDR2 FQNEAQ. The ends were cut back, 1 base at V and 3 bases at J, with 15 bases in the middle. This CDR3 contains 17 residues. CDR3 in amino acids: CASSLVRGSRDTGELFF. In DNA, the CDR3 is TGTGCCAGCAGCTTAGTACGCGGGTCTCGTGACACCGGGGAGCTGTTTTTT.

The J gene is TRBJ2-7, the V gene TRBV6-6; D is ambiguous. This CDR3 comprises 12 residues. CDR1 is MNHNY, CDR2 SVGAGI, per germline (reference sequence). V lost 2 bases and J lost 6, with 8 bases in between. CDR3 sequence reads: CASSYGPAEQYF. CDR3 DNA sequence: TGTGCCAGCAGTTACGGGCCAGCCGAGCAGTACTTC.

CDR3 loop: CASSFTVGLEAFF. Here the CDR3 DNA reads TGTGCCAGCAGCTTTACGGTGGGCCTTGAAGCTTTCTTT. J is TRBJ1-1 and V is TRBV7-9; D is undetermined. V was shortened by 3 bases and J by 7 bases, with 12 bases between the two germline ends. Per germline, CDR1 SEHNR and CDR2 FQNEAQ (reference sequence). The CDR3 contains 13 residues. Full variable domain (outside the CDR3, taken from reference TRBV7-9 and TRBJ1-1): DTGVSQNPRHKITKRGQNVTFRCDPISEHNRLYWYRQTLGQGPEFLTYFQNEAQLEKSRLLSDRFSAERPKGSFSTLEIQRTEQGDSAMYLCASSFTVGLEAFFGQGTRLTVV.

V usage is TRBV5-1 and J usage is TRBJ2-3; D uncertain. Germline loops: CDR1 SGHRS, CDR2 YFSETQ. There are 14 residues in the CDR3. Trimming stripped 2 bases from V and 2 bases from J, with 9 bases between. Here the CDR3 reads CASSFSLATDTQYF. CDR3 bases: TGCGCCAGCAGCTTCTCCTTGGCCACAGATACGCAGTATTTT.